This paragraph reports one T cell receptor (beta chain). Under the authors' procedure: The assay estimated nucleated cells by amplifying reference gene primers. Measured with immunoSEQ multiplex PCR; TCRdb has only the in-frame clones, and not every one. That table gives V, J and clone size, and the DNA gave D and trimming. Found here are about 190,000 clones, 90% of them singletons; the top ten hold approximately 0.62%. The data were taken from a study of blood T cell repertoires in COVID-19. Study overall: There were acute and convalescent COVID-19 samples, and they came from the United States, Italy and Spain.

V lost 5 bases to trimming and J lost 0 bases; unmatched junction nucleotides: 9. CDR1 and CDR2 (germline): LNHDA, SQIVND (reference sequence). The CDR3 is 18 residues long. The receptor comes from a man aged 50 or older with acute or convalescent COVID-19. The gene calls are TRBV19 and TRBJ2-1, with 11 positions matching TRBD2. Sequenced input: peripheral blood. This CDR3 is CASSQSSGRHLSYNEQFF. For the CDR3, the DNA is TGTGCCAGTAGTCAATCTAGCGGGAGGCACCTCTCCTACAATGAGCAGTTCTTC.